What follows is one T cell receptor beta chain and its context. Antigen unknown. This specimen comes from a study of OX40 agonist ivuxolimab in advanced cancers. About the study: Ivuxolimab, which is an agonistic anti-OX40 (CD134) antibody, was administered to the patients. Study observations and caveats: Expanded peripheral T cell antigen specificity was not determined. Clonal expansion from baseline to week 6 occurred in both CD4+ and CD8+ T cells.

Trimming removed 5 bases at V and 5 bases at J, with 16 bases between. Germline lookup yields CDR1 SGHRS and CDR2 YFSETQ. The CDR3 contains 14 residues. Assay used: immunoSEQ multiplex PCR; TCRdb lists only in-frame clones, some missing. The sample has about 70,000 clones; approximately 86% are singletons. The sequence came from an adult with an advanced solid tumor such as melanoma, head and neck, liver or kidney cancer. The rearrangement links TRBV5-1 to TRBJ1-1, with D uncertain. This specimen was CD4+ or CD8+ T cells sorted from blood, taken in a trial of the OX40 agonist ivuxolimab. The CDR3 spells CASRRAPGGTEAFF. CDR3 nucleotides: TGCGCCAGCAGAAGGGCGCCGGGAGGGACTGAAGCTTTCTTT.